A selection of T cell receptor beta chains follows, all from one sample in a study of blood T cell repertoires in COVID-19. Profiled with immunoSEQ multiplex PCR; TCRdb holds only in-frame clones, not every one. This table has about 71,000 clones, over 75% appearing once. Material: peripheral blood. The receptor source for this set is a man between 45 and 60 years old with acute or convalescent COVID-19. The CDR3 runs from the conserved cysteine through the conserved F or W. D genes are given only for firm matches. Expanded clones are given a class, and other clones once, few, many or no size at all.

cdr3_nt cdr3_aa d_call clone_size j_call v_call
TGTGCCAGTAGTAAGGCTAGCATGAATACGCAGTATTTT CASSKASMNTQYF . . TRBJ2-3 TRBV19
TGTGCCAGTAGTATATCGGGACAGGGTACTCAGCCCCAGCATTTT CASSISGQGTQPQHF TRBD1 . TRBJ1-5 TRBV19
TGTGCCAGCAGTTCCCTAACAGGGGGCGGTGGCTACACCTTC CASSSLTGGGGYTF TRBD1 . TRBJ1-2 TRBV6-2/TRBV6-3
TGCAGCGCGGCCGAACAGCTACAAGAGACCCAGTACTTC CSAAEQLQETQYF . . TRBJ2-5 TRBV29-1
TGTGCCAGCAAAAGGACAGGGGGAAGAACTGAAGCTTTCTTT CASKRTGGRTEAFF TRBD1 . TRBJ1-1 TRBV3-1/TRBV3-2
TGTGCCAGCAGCTTGTATGGCGGAGATGGCTACACCTTC CASSLYGGDGYTF . . TRBJ1-2 TRBV5-6
TGTGCCAGCAGCTTAGTCGCCAGGGGGTCAGTAGAGACCCAGTACTTC CASSLVARGSVETQYF TRBD1 . TRBJ2-5 TRBV7-9
TGCGCCAGCAGTGACGGGGGGGACACTGAAGCTTTCTTT CASSDGGDTEAFF . . TRBJ1-1 TRBV10-1
TGTGCCAGCAGTTTACCCGGTCAGCCCCAGCATTTT CASSLPGQPQHF . . TRBJ1-5 TRBV28
TGTGCCAGCAGTCCGCCGGGGAACTATGGCTACACCTTC CASSPPGNYGYTF . . TRBJ1-2 TRBV12-3/TRBV12-4
TGCGCCAGCAGCTTGGTTCAGGGGAGCGTCTACACCTTC CASSLVQGSVYTF . . TRBJ1-2 TRBV5-1
TGTGCCAGCAGCCCCCGGGTAGCGGCCTCCTACAATGAGCAGTTCTTC CASSPRVAASYNEQFF . . TRBJ2-1 TRBV3-1/TRBV3-2
TGCGCCAGCAGTGAGTCGAGAGGCCAGCCCCAGCATTTT CASSESRGQPQHF . . TRBJ1-5 TRBV10-2
TGTGCCAGCAGTTACACAGGGGGCAGTGAAAAACTGTTTTTT CASSYTGGSEKLFF TRBD1 . TRBJ1-4 TRBV6-6
TGTGCCAGCAGCGCAATACAGGGGGCCCAAGAGACCCAGTACTTC CASSAIQGAQETQYF TRBD1 . TRBJ2-5 TRBV7-9
TGTGCCAGCAGCGAGGGCCGAGAATCCAATCAGCCCCAGCATTTT CASSEGRESNQPQHF . . TRBJ1-5 TRBV2
TGTGCCACCAGTGATTCACTCAAAGAGACCCAGTACTTC CATSDSLKETQYF . . TRBJ2-5 TRBV24-1
TGTGCCAGCAGCACACGGACAGGGGTGGACACCGGGGAGCTGTTTTTT CASSTRTGVDTGELFF TRBD1 . TRBJ2-2 TRBV7-3
TGTGCCAGCAGCCAAGGGGGACAGCCTAATTCACCCCTCCACTTT CASSQGGQPNSPLHF TRBD1 once TRBJ1-6 TRBV14
TGTGCCATCAGTCTAGCGGGAGGGGTACAAGAGACCCAGTACTTC CAISLAGGVQETQYF TRBD2 . TRBJ2-5 TRBV10-3
TGTGCCAGCAGTAGCGACCGAGCAACTAATGAAAAACTGTTTTTT CASSSDRATNEKLFF . . TRBJ1-4 TRBV5-4
TGTGCCATCAGTGACCGGGACAGGGGAGAGACCCAGTACTTC CAISDRDRGETQYF TRBD1 . TRBJ2-5 TRBV10-3